This is a list of T cell receptor beta chains from one sample in a study of CD8 T cells in ankylosing spondylitis. TCRdb analysed the 5' RACE reads with MiXCR anew, one entry per CDR3 protein. The sample shows more than 650,000 distinct CDR3 sequences, over 9.5% of them seen only once. Sequencing input: blood, either unsorted or a sorted T cell fraction (not recorded which). These receptors came from a male donor with ankylosing spondylitis. Each CDR3 is given with its conserved first and last residue. The D gene is left open where the match is weak. Where a row states a size, it is once, few, many or the class of an expanded clone; other rows omit it.

abundance	j_gene	v_gene	d_gene	CDR3nt	CDR3aa
.	TRBJ1-1	TRBV27	TRBD1	TGTGCCAGCAGTTTCTGGGACAGGGGGGAGGCTTTCTTT	CASSFWDRGEAFF
few	TRBJ1-2	TRBV20-1	.	TGCAGTGCTAATTCTGGTGGAGCCAACTATGGCTACACCTTC	CSANSGGANYGYTF
.	TRBJ2-7	TRBV9	.	TGTGCCAGCAGCGTAAGCTATTCCTACGAGCAGTACTTC	CASSVSYSYEQYF
few	TRBJ1-1	TRBV19	TRBD1	TGTGCCAGTAGTAGGGGGACAGGGGATTACACTGAAGCTTTCTTT	CASSRGTGDYTEAFF
few	TRBJ1-1	TRBV6-5	.	TGTGCCAGCACTTCGACTGGGATGACTTGGAGGACTGAAGCTTTCTTT	CASTSTGMTWRTEAFF
few	TRBJ2-7	TRBV30	.	TGTGCCTGGGGTAGAGGGCGCGGAAATTCCTACGAGCAGTACTTC	CAWGRGRGNSYEQYF
.	TRBJ2-5	TRBV7-2	TRBD1	TGTGCCAGCAGCTTAGGGGGACAGGGGGTAGAGACCCAGTACTTC	CASSLGGQGVETQYF
.	TRBJ2-5	TRBV10-3	TRBD1	TGTGCCATCAGTGACGGACAGGGCGGAGAGACCCAGTACTTC	CAISDGQGGETQYF
many	TRBJ1-2	TRBV20-1	.	TGCAGTGCTAGAAAGGTACGGAGTGGCTACACCTTC	CSARKVRSGYTF
many	TRBJ2-1	TRBV7-3	.	TGTGCCAGCAGCCGACACAGGGTTAGCAATGAGCAGTTCTTC	CASSRHRVSNEQFF
many	TRBJ1-1	TRBV20-1	.	TGCAGTACGAAGAAGGGCTCCATGATAACTGAAGCTTTCTTT	CSTKKGSMITEAFF
few	TRBJ2-7	TRBV9	.	TGTGCCAGCAGCGTAGACCTAGAGAGCTCCTACGAGCAGTACTTC	CASSVDLESSYEQYF
few	TRBJ1-6	TRBV20-1	.	TGCAGTGCTAGAGTTGGAGGGTTGGCCTATAATTCACCCCTCCACTTT	CSARVGGLAYNSPLHF
.	TRBJ2-2	TRBV20-1	TRBD2	TGCAGTGCTACCCCAAGCGGGAGAGGAACCGGGGAGCTGTTTTTT	CSATPSGRGTGELFF
few	TRBJ2-7	TRBV5-1	TRBD1	TGCGCCAGCAGCCTCTGGACAGGGGAGTACGAGCAGTACTTC	CASSLWTGEYEQYF
few	TRBJ2-1	TRBV20-1	.	TGCAGTGTCCCAGCGAGCTCCTACAATGAGCAGTTCTTC	CSVPASSYNEQFF
few	TRBJ2-7	TRBV4-2	.	TGTGCCAGCAGCCAAGATCGGTGGTTCCCCGGGGGCGGCAGCTCCTACGAGCAGTACTTC	CASSQDRWFPGGGSSYEQYF
many	TRBJ2-3	TRBV10-3	.	TGTGCCATCAGTGATAGACGGATTAGCACAGATACGCAGTATTTT	CAISDRRISTDTQYF
few	TRBJ1-2	TRBV7-2	.	TGTGCCAGCAGCGCACAAGGGGGTTTCTATGGCTACACCTTC	CASSAQGGFYGYTF
.	TRBJ2-2	TRBV25-1	TRBD1	TGTGCCTCTCGGGGGGACAGGGAGAACACCGGGGAGCTGTTTTTT	CASRGDRENTGELFF
few	TRBJ2-2	TRBV4-1	TRBD1	TGCGCCAGCAGCCAACCAGGGGGAACCGGGGAGCTGTTTTTT	CASSQPGGTGELFF
few	TRBJ2-1	TRBV20-1	.	TGCAGTGCTAGTGGCTCAAACCATGAGCAGTTCTTC	CSASGSNHEQFF
few	TRBJ1-2	TRBV10-3	.	TGTGCCATCAGAAGCTCTAACTATGGCTACACCTTC	CAIRSSNYGYTF
many	TRBJ2-3	TRBV29-1	TRBD2	TGCAGCGTTGGGTTACTAGCGGGAGGCCTCACAGATACGCAGTATTTT	CSVGLLAGGLTDTQYF
.	TRBJ2-3	TRBV20-1	.	TGCAGTGCTAGCGAGCCCCGTGCTAGCACAGATACGCAGTATTTT	CSASEPRASTDTQYF
.	TRBJ2-3	TRBV7-2	TRBD1	TGTGCCAGCAGCACGCAGACCAGGGGGCCGGTCACGCAGTATTTT	CASSTQTRGPVTQYF
few	TRBJ2-5	TRBV20-1	TRBD2	TGCAGTGCTAGAGGGCTCACGGGACTAGCGGGAGGGGAGACCCAGTACTTC	CSARGLTGLAGGETQYF
.	TRBJ2-3	TRBV20-1	TRBD2	TGCAGTACTTACGAGACTAGCCGATACACAGATACGCAGTATTTT	CSTYETSRYTDTQYF
.	TRBJ2-1	TRBV9	TRBD2	TGTGCCAGCAGCGTAGACCCGGGGGGGCCTTGGAATGAGCAGTTCTTC	CASSVDPGGPWNEQFF
few	TRBJ1-2	TRBV28	.	TGTGCCAGCAGTTTCCGGGAAGCCGCCCTTAGAGGCTACACCTTC	CASSFREAALRGYTF
.	TRBJ2-7	TRBV4-1	TRBD2	TGCGCCAGCGCCCGGACTAGCGGGGGATACGAGCAGTACTTC	CASARTSGGYEQYF
few	TRBJ1-5	TRBV20-1	.	TGCAGTGCTGGACCTGTAAGGACAGAACAGCCCCAGCATTTT	CSAGPVRTEQPQHF
.	TRBJ2-1	TRBV5-1	TRBD2	TGCGCCAGCAGCTCCGGGGGGGGCGGCAATGAGCAGTTCTTC	CASSSGGGGNEQFF
.	TRBJ2-2	TRBV7-8	.	TGTGCCAGCGGCTCGCGGCGAACCGGGGAGCTGTTTTTT	CASGSRRTGELFF
few	TRBJ2-1	TRBV28	TRBD2	TGTGCCAGCAGTTTCATGTCGAGCGGCCGGACTAGTGAGCAGTTCTTC	CASSFMSSGRTSEQFF
many	TRBJ2-7	TRBV20-1	TRBD1	TGCAGTGCTAGCACCCCCGGGACAGACAGGTACGAGCAGTACTTC	CSASTPGTDRYEQYF
.	TRBJ1-2	TRBV2	.	TGTGCCAGCAGTGAATGGGAAGGGAACGGCTACACCTTC	CASSEWEGNGYTF
.	TRBJ2-7	TRBV10-3	.	TGTGCCATCAGTGACCTCCCCAAGACAAGTAAGAACACCTACGAGCAGTACTTC	CAISDLPKTSKNTYEQYF
many	TRBJ2-1	TRBV7-9	TRBD2	TGTGCCAGCAGCCCTAGCGGGCAACTATACAATGAGCAGTTCTTC	CASSPSGQLYNEQFF
few	TRBJ2-1	TRBV20-1	.	TGCAGTGCTCATCGGCCGATGGGATCTAATGAGCAGTTCTTC	CSAHRPMGSNEQFF
.	TRBJ1-4	TRBV7-2	TRBD1	TGTGCCAGCAGCTTGGGTCACGGACAGGGTGGCAAACTGTTTTTT	CASSLGHGQGGKLFF